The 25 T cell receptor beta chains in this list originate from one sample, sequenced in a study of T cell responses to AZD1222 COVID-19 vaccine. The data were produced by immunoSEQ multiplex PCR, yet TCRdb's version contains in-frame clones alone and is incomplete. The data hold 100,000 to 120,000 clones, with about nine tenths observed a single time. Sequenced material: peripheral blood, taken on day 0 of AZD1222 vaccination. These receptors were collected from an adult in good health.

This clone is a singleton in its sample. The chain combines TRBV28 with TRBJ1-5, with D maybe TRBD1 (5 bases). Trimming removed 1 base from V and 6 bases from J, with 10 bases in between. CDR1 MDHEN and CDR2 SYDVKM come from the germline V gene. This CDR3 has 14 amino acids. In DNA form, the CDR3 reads TGTGCCAGCAGTTTATCGGGGCTGGGTCAGCCCCAGCATTTT. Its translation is CASSLSGLGQPQHF.

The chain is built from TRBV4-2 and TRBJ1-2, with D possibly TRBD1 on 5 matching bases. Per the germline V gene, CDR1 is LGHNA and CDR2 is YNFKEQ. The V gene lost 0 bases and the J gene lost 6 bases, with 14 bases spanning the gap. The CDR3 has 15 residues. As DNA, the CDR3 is TGTGCCAGCAGCCAAGAATCCCAGGGTAGGAATGGCTACACCTTC. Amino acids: CASSQESQGRNGYTF.

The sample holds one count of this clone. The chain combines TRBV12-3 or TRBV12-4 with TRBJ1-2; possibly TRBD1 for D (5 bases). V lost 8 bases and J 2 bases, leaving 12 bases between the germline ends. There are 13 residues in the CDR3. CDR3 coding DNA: TGTGCCAGCGGCGACGGGGGGAACTATGGCTACACCTTC. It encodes CASGDGGNYGYTF.

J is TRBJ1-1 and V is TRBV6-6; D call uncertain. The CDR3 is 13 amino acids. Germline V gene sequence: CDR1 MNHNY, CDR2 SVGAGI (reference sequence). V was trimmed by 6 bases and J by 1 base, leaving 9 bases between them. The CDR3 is CASSRGENTEAFF. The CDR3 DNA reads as TGTGCCAGCAGCCGTGGCGAGAACACTGAAGCTTTCTTT.

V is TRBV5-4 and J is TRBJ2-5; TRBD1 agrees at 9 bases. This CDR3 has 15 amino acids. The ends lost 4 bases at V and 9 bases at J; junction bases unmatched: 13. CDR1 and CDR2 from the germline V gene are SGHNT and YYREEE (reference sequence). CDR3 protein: CASSPATGGFVAQYF. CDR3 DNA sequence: TGTGCCAGCAGCCCGGCCACAGGGGGCTTTGTGGCCCAGTACTTC.

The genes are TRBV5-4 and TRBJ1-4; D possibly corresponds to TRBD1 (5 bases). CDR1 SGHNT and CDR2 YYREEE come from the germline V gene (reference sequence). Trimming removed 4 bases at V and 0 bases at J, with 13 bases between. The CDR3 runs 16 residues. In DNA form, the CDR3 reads TGTGCCAGCAGCCAACATCGACAGACAACTAATGAAAAACTGTTTTTT. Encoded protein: CASSQHRQTTNEKLFF.

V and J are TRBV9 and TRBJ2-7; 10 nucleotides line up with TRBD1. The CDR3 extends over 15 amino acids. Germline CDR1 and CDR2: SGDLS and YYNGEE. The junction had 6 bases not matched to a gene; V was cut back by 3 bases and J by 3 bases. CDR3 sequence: CASSGGTGAVYEQYF. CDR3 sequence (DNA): TGTGCCAGCAGCGGCGGGACAGGGGCCGTCTACGAGCAGTACTTC.

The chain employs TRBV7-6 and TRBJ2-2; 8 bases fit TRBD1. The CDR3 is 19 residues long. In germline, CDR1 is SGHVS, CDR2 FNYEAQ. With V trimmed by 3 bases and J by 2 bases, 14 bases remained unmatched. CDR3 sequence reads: CASSFTGDYRGDNTGELFF. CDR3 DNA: TGTGCCAGCAGCTTTACGGGAGACTACAGGGGGGACAACACCGGGGAGCTGTTTTTT.

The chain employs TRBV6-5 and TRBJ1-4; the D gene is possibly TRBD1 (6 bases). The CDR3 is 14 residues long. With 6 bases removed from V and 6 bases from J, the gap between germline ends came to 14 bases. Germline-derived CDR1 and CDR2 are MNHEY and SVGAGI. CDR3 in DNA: TGTGCCAGCAGCCCACCACAGGGAGATGAAAAACTGTTTTTT. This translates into CASSPPQGDEKLFF.

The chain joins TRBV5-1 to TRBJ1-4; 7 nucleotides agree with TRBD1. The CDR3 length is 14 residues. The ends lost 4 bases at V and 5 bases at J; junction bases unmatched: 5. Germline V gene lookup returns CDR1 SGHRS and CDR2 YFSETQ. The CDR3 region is CASSIQGENEKLFF. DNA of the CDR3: TGCGCCAGCAGCATTCAGGGGGAGAATGAAAAACTGTTTTTT.

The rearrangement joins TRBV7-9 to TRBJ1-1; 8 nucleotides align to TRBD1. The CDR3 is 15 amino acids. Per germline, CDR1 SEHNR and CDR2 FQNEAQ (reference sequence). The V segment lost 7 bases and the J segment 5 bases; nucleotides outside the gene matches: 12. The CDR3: CASNRAGGANTEAFF. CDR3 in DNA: TGTGCCAGCAACCGAGCAGGGGGCGCGAATACTGAAGCTTTCTTT. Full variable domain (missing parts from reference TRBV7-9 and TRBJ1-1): DTGVSQNPRHKITKRGQNVTFRCDPISEHNRLYWYRQTLGQGPEFLTYFQNEAQLEKSRLLSDRFSAERPKGSFSTLEIQRTEQGDSAMYLCASNRAGGANTEAFFGQGTRLTVV.

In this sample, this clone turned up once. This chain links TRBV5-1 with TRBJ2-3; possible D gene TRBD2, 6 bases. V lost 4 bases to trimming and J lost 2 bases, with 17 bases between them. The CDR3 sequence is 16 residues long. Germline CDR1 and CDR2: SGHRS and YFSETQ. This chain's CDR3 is CASSPMEGSATDTQYF. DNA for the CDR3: TGCGCCAGCAGCCCGATGGAGGGGAGCGCCACAGATACGCAGTATTTT.

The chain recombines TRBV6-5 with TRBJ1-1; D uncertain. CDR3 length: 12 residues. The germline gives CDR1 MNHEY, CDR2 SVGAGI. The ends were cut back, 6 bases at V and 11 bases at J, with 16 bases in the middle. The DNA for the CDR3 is TGTGCCAGCAGCCCAGGTTACTTGGAGGCTTTCTTT. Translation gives CASSPGYLEAFF.

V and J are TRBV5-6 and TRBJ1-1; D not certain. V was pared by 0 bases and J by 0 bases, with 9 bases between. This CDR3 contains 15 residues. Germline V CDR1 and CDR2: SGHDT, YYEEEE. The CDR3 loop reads CASSLAMLLNTEAFF. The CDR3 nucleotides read TGTGCCAGCAGCTTGGCCATGCTCCTGAACACTGAAGCTTTCTTT.

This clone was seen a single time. CDR3: CASSLRVPGELFF. The CDR3 nucleotides read TGTGCCAGCAGTTTAAGAGTTCCCGGGGAGCTGTTTTTT. This chain links TRBV28 with TRBJ2-2; D gene unclear. Trimming left V 2 bases short and J 6 bases short, with 7 bases between. Germline V gene data show CDR1 as MDHEN and CDR2 as SYDVKM. The CDR3 spans 13 residues. The whole variable domain, filled in from reference TRBV28 and TRBJ2-2, reads DVKVTQSSRYLVKRTGEKVFLECVQDMDHENMFWYRQDPGLGLRLIYFSYDVKMKEKGDIPEGYSVSREKKERFSLILESASTNQTSMYLCASSLRVPGELFFGEGSRLTVL.

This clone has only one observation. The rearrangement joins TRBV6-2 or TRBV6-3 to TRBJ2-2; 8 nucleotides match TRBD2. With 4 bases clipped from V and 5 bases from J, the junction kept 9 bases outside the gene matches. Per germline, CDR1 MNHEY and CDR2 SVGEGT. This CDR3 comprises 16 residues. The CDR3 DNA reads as TGTGCCAGCAGTTTCTCCCGGGGGGGCGGGACCGGGGAGCTGTTTTTT. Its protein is CASSFSRGGGTGELFF.

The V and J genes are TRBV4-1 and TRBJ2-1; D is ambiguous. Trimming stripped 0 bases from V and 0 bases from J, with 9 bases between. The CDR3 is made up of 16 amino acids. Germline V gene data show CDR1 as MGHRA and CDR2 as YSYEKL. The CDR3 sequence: CASSQDPTGSYNEQFF. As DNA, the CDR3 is TGCGCCAGCAGCCAAGACCCCACTGGCTCCTACAATGAGCAGTTCTTC.

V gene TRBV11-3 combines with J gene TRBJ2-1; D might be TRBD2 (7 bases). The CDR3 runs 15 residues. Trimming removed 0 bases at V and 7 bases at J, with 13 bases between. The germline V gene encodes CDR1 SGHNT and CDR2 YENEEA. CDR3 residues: CASSLDPGGVNEQFF. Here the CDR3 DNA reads TGTGCCAGCAGCTTAGATCCGGGGGGCGTAAATGAGCAGTTCTTC.

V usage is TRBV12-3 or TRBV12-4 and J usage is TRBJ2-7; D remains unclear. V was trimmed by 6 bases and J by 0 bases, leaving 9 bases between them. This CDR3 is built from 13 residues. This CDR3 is CASRKGPSYEQYF. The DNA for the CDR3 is TGTGCCAGCAGAAAGGGTCCCTCCTACGAGCAGTACTTC.

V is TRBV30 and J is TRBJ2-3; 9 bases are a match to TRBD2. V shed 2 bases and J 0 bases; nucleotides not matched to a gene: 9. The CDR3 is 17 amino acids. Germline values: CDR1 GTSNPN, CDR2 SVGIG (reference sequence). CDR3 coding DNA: TGTGCCTGGAGTAAAGGCGGCCTAGCGGGGAGCACAGATACGCAGTATTTT. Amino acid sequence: CAWSKGGLAGSTDTQYF.

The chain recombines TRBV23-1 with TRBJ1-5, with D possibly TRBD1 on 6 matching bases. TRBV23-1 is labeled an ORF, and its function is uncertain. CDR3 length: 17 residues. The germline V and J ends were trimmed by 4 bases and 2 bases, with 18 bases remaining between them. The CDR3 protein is CASSRGACIWGNQPQHF. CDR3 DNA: TGCGCCAGCAGTCGGGGGGCGTGCATTTGGGGCAATCAGCCCCAGCATTTT.

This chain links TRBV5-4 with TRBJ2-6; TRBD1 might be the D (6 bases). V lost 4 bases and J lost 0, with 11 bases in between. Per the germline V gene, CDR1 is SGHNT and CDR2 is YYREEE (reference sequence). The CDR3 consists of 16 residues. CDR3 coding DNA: TGTGCCAGCAGCCCCGACAGGTACTCTGGGGCCAACGTCCTGACTTTC. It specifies CASSPDRYSGANVLTF.

Written as DNA, the CDR3 is TGCGCCAGCAGCTCGACATCCTACGAGCAGTACTTC. It is translated as CASSSTSYEQYF. V gene TRBV5-1 combines with J gene TRBJ2-7; D is unresolved. This CDR3 is built from 12 residues. V was shortened by 3 bases and J by 1 base, with 5 bases between the two germline ends. In germline, CDR1 is SGHRS, CDR2 YFSETQ.

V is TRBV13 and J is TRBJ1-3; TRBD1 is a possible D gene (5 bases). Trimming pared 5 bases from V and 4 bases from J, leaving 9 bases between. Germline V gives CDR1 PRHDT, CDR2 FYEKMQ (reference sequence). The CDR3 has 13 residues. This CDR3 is CASSRDAGNTIYF. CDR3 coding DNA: TGTGCCAGCAGCCGGGACGCCGGAAACACCATATATTTT.

CDR3 residues: CAIRLAGDYEQYF. The CDR3 DNA is TGTGCCATCCGACTAGCGGGAGACTACGAGCAGTACTTC. V and J are TRBV10-3 and TRBJ2-7; 12 bases align to TRBD2. The junction had 2 bases not matched to a gene; V was cut back by 8 bases and J by 3 bases. Germline V CDR1 and CDR2: ENHRY, SYGVKD. The length of the CDR3 is 13 residues.